This T cell receptor (beta chain) was found in a study of T cell repertoires in cytomegalovirus infection. Across the whole study: It was recently identified HLA-C-restricted and well-studied HLA-B-restricted CMV epitopes that the study used. It can be stated that public TCR beta signatures indicated CMV infection as well as a matching HLA type.

General study results and limits: HLA-C-restricted CMV clonotypes gave the most frequent clonotype in two of eight donors.

TCRdb used MiXCR to reprocess the reads, holding one entry per CDR3 protein. The sample shows approximately 910,000 distinct CDR3 sequences, 25% to 40% of them seen only once. This clonotype has just a few counts. The antigen remains undetermined. The length of the CDR3 is 15 residues. Germline V CDR1 and CDR2: ENHRY, SYGVKD. V shed 2 bases and J 4 bases; nucleotides not matched to a gene: 5. The chain uses TRBV10-3 and TRBJ2-5, with TRBD1 matching over 9 bases. Sequencing used cultured CD8+ T cells from PBMCs, obtained from culture after CMV antigen stimulation. The clonotype originates from a human donor in good health (CMV status not recorded). Some clones in this sample may be carry-over from other donors' samples. CDR3: CAISEGQGNLETQYF. The DNA of the CDR3 is TGTGCCATCAGTGAGGGACAGGGGAATCTAGAGACCCAGTACTTC.